The sample holds many counts of the clone carrying this T cell receptor beta chain. As yet, its antigen is unknown. The data are from a study of regulatory T cells in long-lasting Graves disease. Study at large: Graves' patients, newly diagnosed, had taken antithyroid drugs under 3 months. Regarding the study as a whole: Rather than thyroid tissue, only peripheral blood underwent study.

CDR3 length: 15 amino acids. The V end was cut by 1 base, the J end by 3 bases, with 12 bases between. Germline V gene sequence: CDR1 SEHNR, CDR2 FQNEAQ (reference sequence). Time point denoted: newly diagnosed GD, antithyroid drugs for less than 3 months. After RNA was extracted from PBMCs, the TCR library was made from it. Patient provenance is recorded as an endocrinology department in Xi'an, China. CDR3-region Arm-PCR and iRepertoire HTBI primers produced the TCR beta libraries. MiXCR, applied by TCRdb to the multiplex PCR reads, yields one record per CDR3 protein. The repertoire holds 540,000 or so distinct CDR3 sequences, with roughly 14% as singletons. The same data also contributed to another study, on T cells in Graves' hyperthyroidism and ophthalmopathy. That report notes: Through a model of 13 V-J features, ophthalmopathy was separated from stable hyperthyroidism.

This specimen consisted of peripheral blood mononuclear cells (PBMCs), obtained at new diagnosis, from a patient treated with antithyroid drugs. This chain connects TRBV7-9 to TRBJ2-5; D uncertain. The receptor comes from a man aged 25-45 years with Graves disease. CDR3 bases: TGTGCCAGCAGCTTAGGAGTTGTGCCGGAAGAGACCCAGTACTTC. Protein sequence: CASSLGVVPEETQYF.